Presented here are 17 T cell receptor beta chains from one specimen sequenced in a study of blood T cell repertoires in COVID-19. Sequenced by immunoSEQ multiplex PCR; TCRdb stores in-frame clones only, minus some. The sample yields under 250,000 clones, 92% seen once. The sequencing input was peripheral blood. These receptors all stem from a young man with acute or convalescent COVID-19.

The chain links TRBV6-5 to TRBJ2-7, with 10 bases identical to TRBD2. CDR3 size: 15 residues. The germline gives CDR1 MNHEY, CDR2 SVGAGI. The V segment lost 5 bases and the J segment 2 bases; nucleotides outside the gene matches: 6. CDR3 sequence reads: CASSQRAGGPYEQYF. The CDR3 DNA reads as TGTGCCAGCAGTCAGCGAGCGGGAGGGCCCTACGAGCAGTACTTC.

The rearrangement uses TRBV18 and TRBJ1-1, with TRBD1 as a possible D gene (5 bases). The V gene's germline CDR1 is KGHSH and CDR2 LQKENI. Between the trimmed V and J ends, which lost 1 base and 1 base, there was a span of 10 bases. The CDR3 extends over 15 amino acids. The CDR3 region is CASSPRKTENTEAFF. CDR3 in DNA: TGTGCCAGCTCACCACGAAAGACAGAGAACACTGAAGCTTTCTTT.

The chain employs TRBV10-3 and TRBJ2-3, with D possibly matching TRBD2 (6 bases). The germline V and J ends were trimmed by 3 bases and 2 bases, with 15 bases remaining between them. The germline CDR1 and CDR2 sequences are ENHRY and SYGVKD. The CDR3 is made up of 16 amino acids. The CDR3 spells CAISDPGRGTTDTQYF. CDR3 in DNA: TGTGCCATCAGTGACCCAGGACGGGGGACCACAGATACGCAGTATTTT.

This chain connects TRBV16 to TRBJ2-1, with TRBD2 matching 8 bases. Losses at the gene ends were 5 bases for V and 4 bases for J; bases not matched to a gene: 13. The length of the CDR3 is 17 residues. Germline CDR1 KGHSY, CDR2 FQNENV. CDR3 in amino acids: CASSFGRGGPVYNEQFF. CDR3 DNA: TGTGCCAGCAGCTTCGGACGGGGGGGCCCCGTATACAATGAGCAGTTCTTC.

J is TRBJ1-2 and V is TRBV19; 8 bases line up with TRBD1. V shed 5 bases and J 5 bases; nucleotides not matched to a gene: 10. The CDR3 covers 15 residues. In germline, CDR1 is LNHDA, CDR2 SQIVND (reference sequence). This chain's CDR3 is CASSLPDRGQYGYTF. The CDR3 region has the DNA TGTGCCAGTAGTCTGCCCGACAGGGGCCAGTATGGCTACACCTTC.

This clone was counted once. The J gene is TRBJ2-5, the V gene TRBV11-2, with D perhaps matching TRBD2 (7 bases). Between the trimmed V and J ends, which lost 2 bases and 4 bases, there was a span of 11 bases. Germline V CDR1 and CDR2: SGHAT, FQNNGV. This CDR3 contains 14 residues. CDR3 sequence (DNA): TGTGCCAGCAGCTTAACAGGGAGGGGAGAGACCCAGTACTTC. Encoded protein: CASSLTGRGETQYF.

This clone was seen a handful of times. The chain recombines TRBV3-1 (or the pseudogene TRBV3-2) with TRBJ1-2; no reliable D call. V dropped 2 bases and J dropped 5 bases, with 12 bases sitting between them. CDR1 is LGHDT and CDR2 is YNNKEL in the germline V gene (reference sequence). The CDR3 is made up of 14 amino acids. CDR3 amino acids: CASSQRDGLYGYTF. The DNA for the CDR3 is TGTGCCAGCAGCCAACGGGATGGACTTTATGGCTACACCTTC.

The rearrangement joins TRBV5-6 to TRBJ2-5; D uncertain. Trimming took 4 bases from V and 5 from J, leaving 15 bases between them. This CDR3 is 14 amino acids long. From germline, CDR1 is SGHDT and CDR2 YYEEEE. CDR3 DNA: TGTGCCAGCAGCCTTTTCTCGGGTGTGGAGACCCAGTACTTC. This gives the protein CASSLFSGVETQYF.

This chain uses TRBV6-1 with TRBJ2-5, with a weak D call TRBD2 (5 bases). Trimming removed 0 bases from V and 5 bases from J, with 16 bases in between. The CDR3 runs 16 residues. Per the germline V gene, CDR1 is MNHNS and CDR2 is SASEGT. The CDR3 DNA reads as TGTGCCAGCAGTGAAGCGCTTTTAGCGCTTAGGGAGACCCAGTACTTC. Its protein product is CASSEALLALRETQYF.

This clone came up once. This chain uses TRBV11-3 with TRBJ1-1; a weak D match, TRBD1 (6 bases). The germline V gene has CDR1 SGHNT and CDR2 YENEEA. V was pared by 8 bases and J by 4 bases, with 14 bases between. The CDR3 length is 13 residues. The CDR3 nucleotides read TGTGCCAGCTCCCCGGGGGGGGCCACTGAAGCTTTCTTT. Translated, it gives CASSPGGATEAFF. The whole variable domain, filled in from reference TRBV11-3 and TRBJ1-1, reads EAGVVQSPRYKIIEKKQPVAFWCNPISGHNTLYWYLQNLGQGPELLIRYENEEAVDDSQLPKDRFSAERLKGVDSTLKIQPAELGDSAVYLCASSPGGATEAFFGQGTRLTVV.

The chain uses TRBV6-5 and TRBJ2-2; TRBD1 might be the D (6 bases). The germline V gene encodes CDR1 MNHEY and CDR2 SVGAGI. V lost 7 bases and J 9 bases, leaving 18 bases between the germline ends. CDR3 length: 14 amino acids. Here the CDR3 reads CASIPTGRARELFF. For the CDR3, the DNA is TGTGCCAGCATACCCACAGGGCGAGCGAGGGAGCTGTTTTTT.

This rearrangement joins TRBV5-1 to TRBJ1-5, with 11 bases aligning to TRBD1. This CDR3 has 18 residues. The V gene's germline CDR1 is SGHRS and CDR2 YFSETQ. Trimming took 3 bases from V and 2 from J; bases not matched to a gene: 10. CDR3 nucleotides: TGCGCCAGCAGCTGGGGGACAGGGGGGAATATGGGCAATCAGCCCCAGCATTTT. As protein: CASSWGTGGNMGNQPQHF.

The chain employs TRBV9 and TRBJ2-3; TRBD2 agrees at 11 bases. Per the germline V gene, CDR1 is SGDLS and CDR2 is YYNGEE. CDR3 length equals 16 residues. J gave up 2 bases and V 4 bases, and 6 bases lay outside the gene matches. This CDR3 is CASSKRLAGPTDTQYF. Here the CDR3 DNA reads TGTGCCAGCAGCAAACGACTAGCGGGACCCACAGATACGCAGTATTTT.

The V gene is TRBV19, the J gene TRBJ2-4, with a weak D call TRBD1 (5 bases). Trimming left V 3 bases short and J 4 bases short, with 10 bases between. Germline lookup yields CDR1 LNHDA and CDR2 SQIVND (reference sequence). This CDR3 is 14 amino acids long. The CDR3 coding sequence is TGTGCCAGTAGTATGGCCAGGGCTAAAAACATTCAGTACTTC. This sequence encodes CASSMARAKNIQYF.

The chain links TRBV28 to TRBJ1-1, with 7 positions matching TRBD1. The CDR3 loop spans 14 amino acids. V dropped 3 bases and J dropped 1; count of bases not matched to a gene: 2. CDR1 is MDHEN and CDR2 is SYDVKM in the germline V gene. In nucleotides, the CDR3 is TGTGCCAGCAGTTTGAACAGGGGGAACACTGAAGCTTTCTTT. Translated, it gives CASSLNRGNTEAFF.

The rearrangement links TRBV30 to TRBJ2-2; D gene unclear. Trimming took off 5 bases at V and 2 bases at J, with 9 bases between the two ends. CDR3 length: 13 amino acids. CDR1 and CDR2 (germline): GTSNPN, SVGIG (reference sequence). The CDR3 is CAWSTSNTGELFF. The CDR3 DNA is TGTGCCTGGTCGACATCTAACACCGGGGAGCTGTTTTTT.

The genes are TRBV20-1 and TRBJ1-1; D gene ambiguous. Germline-derived CDR1 and CDR2 are DFQATT and SNEGSKA (reference sequence). CDR3 length: 11 amino acids. V lost 3 bases and J 5 bases, leaving 7 bases between the germline ends. The CDR3 nucleotides are TGCAGTGCTAGGAGGTCGACTGAAGCTTTCTTT. Amino acid sequence: CSARRSTEAFF.